This T cell receptor beta chain was recovered during a study of T cells after yellow fever vaccination (dated by TCRdb to about 2019). With respect to the entire study: The SMART-Seq v4 Ultra Low Input RNA kit was used to prepare libraries from fractions with low cell numbers. Bulk TCR alpha and beta repertoires were sequenced longitudinally to track T-cell clones before and after primary and booster YFV17D yellow fever vaccination. Two healthy male donors, one aged 18 to 30 and one aged 30 to 40 years, made up the cohort. Blood was collected at multiple timepoints before and after primary and secondary immunization, and bulk PBMC replicates and cell subsets were isolated. What the study reported, not specific to this receptor: The study included only two donors, which limits how far the findings can be generalized. The secondary T-cell response was found to be weaker but faster than the primary response, with a peak reached on day 5 rather than on day 15. After the booster, most clones that had expanded after primary vaccination were detected again (around 96% of CD4 and roughly nine tenths of CD8), suggesting broad maintenance of memory. Because abundant contaminating clonotypes from the bulk population could be contained in FACS-sorted repertoires, computational filtering was required. A small share of clonotypes occurred in both CD4 and CD8 compartments, likely arising from convergent recombination.

Sequencing was performed on an Illumina NovaSeq 6000. TCR cDNA was made using 5'RACE template switching, a step that added a universal primer site and unique molecular identifiers. Priming of cDNA synthesis was performed from both the TCR alpha and TCR beta constant segments. Two PCR steps were used to amplify libraries, with sample barcodes and sequencing adapters being added in the second step. Sequencing of libraries was performed on Illumina HiSeq 2500 (2x100 bp) or NovaSeq (2x150 bp). Per the authors' processing: MIGEC handled demultiplexing of reads and collapsing into UMI consensus sequences, while MiXCR performed V(D)J alignment. Vaccine-responding clonotypes were identified with edgeR using replicate PBMC samples, with FDR below 0.01 and a log2 fold change above 5 up to day 15 being required. CD4 or CD8 identity was assigned to each bulk clonotype according to whether the clonotype was present at higher abundance in the sequenced CD4 repertoire or the sequenced CD8 repertoire. Clones were called with MiXCR by TCRdb after fastp trimmed the public reads at Q25, and only in-frame beta chains were retained. Each CDR3 protein appears once, grouped with its most common genes and DNA. TCRdb, not the original authors, processed these V and J calls. The table for this sample lists about 220,000 distinct CDR3 sequences; about 3% of them were counted only once. Roughly 3% of the sample is taken by the ten largest.

This clonotype was seen only a few times. Its antigen has not been determined. Base-call qualities are not available, and no considerably larger clone is one nucleotide away. Per the publication, the treatment or condition label means: live attenuated yellow fever vaccine strain. PBMCs were isolated from peripheral blood using a standard Ficoll-Paque protocol. Dynabeads CD4 and CD8 positive selection kits were used to isolate the CD4 and CD8 T-cell fractions. TriZol was used to extract RNA from bulk PBMCs, CD4 and CD8 fractions, and dextramer-positive and dextramer-negative fractions. The sample in question was CD4+ T cells sorted from PBMCs, obtained 10 days after the yellow fever booster vaccination. This TCR came from a man aged 18 to 30 who received the YFV17D yellow fever vaccine.

The encoded CDR3 is CASSQDGTRADTQYF. The sequenced DNA is TGCGCCAGCAGCCAAGACGGGACCCGGGCAGATACGCAGTATTTT. Rearrangement joined TRBV4-1 to TRBJ2-3; the D assignment is uncertain and may be TRBD1 or TRBD2, with 5 bases supporting each. Inclusive of the bounding cysteine and phenylalanine, the CDR3 is 15 residues long. Only the CDR3 DNA is retained, 45 bases long and in frame from the first base. From the germline V gene, CDR1 is MGHRA and CDR2 is YSYEKL. The germline ends are 11 bases apart after V is trimmed by 0 bases and J by 4 bases.